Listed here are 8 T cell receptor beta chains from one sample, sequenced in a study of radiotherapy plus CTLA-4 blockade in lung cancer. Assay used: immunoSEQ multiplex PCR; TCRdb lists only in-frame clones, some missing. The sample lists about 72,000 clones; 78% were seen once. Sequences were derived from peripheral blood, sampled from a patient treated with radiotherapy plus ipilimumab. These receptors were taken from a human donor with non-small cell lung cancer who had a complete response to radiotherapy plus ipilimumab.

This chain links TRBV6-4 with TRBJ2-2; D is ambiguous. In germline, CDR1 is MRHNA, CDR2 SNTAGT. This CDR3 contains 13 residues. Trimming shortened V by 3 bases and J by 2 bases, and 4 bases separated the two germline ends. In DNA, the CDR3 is TGTGCCAGCAGTGATATCAACACCGGGGAGCTGTTTTTT. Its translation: CASSDINTGELFF.

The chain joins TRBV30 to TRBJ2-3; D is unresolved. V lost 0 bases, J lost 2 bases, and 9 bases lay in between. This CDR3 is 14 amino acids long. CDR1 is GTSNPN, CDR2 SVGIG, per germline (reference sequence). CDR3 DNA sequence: TGTGCCTGGAGTGTACAAACCGACACAGATACGCAGTATTTT. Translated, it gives CAWSVQTDTDTQYF.

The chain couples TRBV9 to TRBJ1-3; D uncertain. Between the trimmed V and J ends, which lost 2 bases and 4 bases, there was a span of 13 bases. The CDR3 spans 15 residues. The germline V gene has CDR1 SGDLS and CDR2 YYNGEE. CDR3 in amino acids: CASSVTALPGNTIYF. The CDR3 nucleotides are TGTGCCAGCAGCGTCACAGCCCTCCCGGGAAACACCATATATTTT.

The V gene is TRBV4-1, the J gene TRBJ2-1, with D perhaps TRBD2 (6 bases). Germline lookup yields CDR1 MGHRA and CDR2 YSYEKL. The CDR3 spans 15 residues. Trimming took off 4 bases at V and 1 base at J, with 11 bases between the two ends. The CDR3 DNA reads TGCGCCAGCAGCCCAAGGAGGGGATCCTACAATGAGCAGTTCTTC. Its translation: CASSPRRGSYNEQFF.

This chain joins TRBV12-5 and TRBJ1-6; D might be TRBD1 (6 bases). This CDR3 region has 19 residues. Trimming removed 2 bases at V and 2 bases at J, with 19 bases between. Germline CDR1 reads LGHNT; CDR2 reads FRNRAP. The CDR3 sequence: CASGLTLGAASTYNSPLHF. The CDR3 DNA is TGTGCTAGTGGTTTGACCCTGGGGGCAGCCAGCACCTATAATTCACCCCTCCACTTT.

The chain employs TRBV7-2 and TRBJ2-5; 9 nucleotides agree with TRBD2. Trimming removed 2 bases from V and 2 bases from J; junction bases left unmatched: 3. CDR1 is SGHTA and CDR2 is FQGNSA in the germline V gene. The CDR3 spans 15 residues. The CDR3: CASSLRTSAQETQYF. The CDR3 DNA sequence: TGTGCCAGCAGCTTAAGGACTAGCGCGCAAGAGACCCAGTACTTC. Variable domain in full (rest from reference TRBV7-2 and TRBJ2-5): GAGVSQSPSNKVTEKGKDVELRCDPISGHTALYWYRQSLGQGLEFLIYFQGNSAPDKSGLPSDRFSAERTGGSVSTLTIQRTQQEDSAVYLCASSLRTSAQETQYFGPGTRLLVL.

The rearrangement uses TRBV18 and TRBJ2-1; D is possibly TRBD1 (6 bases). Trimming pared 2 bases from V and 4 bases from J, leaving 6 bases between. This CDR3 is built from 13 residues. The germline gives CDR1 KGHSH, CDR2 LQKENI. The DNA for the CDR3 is TGTGCCAGCTCACCAACAGGGTACAATGAGCAGTTCTTC. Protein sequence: CASSPTGYNEQFF. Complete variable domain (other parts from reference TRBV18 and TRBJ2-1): NAGVMQNPRHLVRRRGQEARLRCSPMKGHSHVYWYRQLPEEGLKFMVYLQKENIIDESGMPKERFSAEFPKEGPSILRIQQVVRGDSAAYFCASSPTGYNEQFFGPGTRLTVL.

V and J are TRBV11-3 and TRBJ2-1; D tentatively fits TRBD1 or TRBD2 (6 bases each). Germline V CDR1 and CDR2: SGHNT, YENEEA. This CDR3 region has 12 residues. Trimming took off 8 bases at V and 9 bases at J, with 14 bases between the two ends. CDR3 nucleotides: TGTGCCAGCCGGAGGGGGAGCGGTGAGCAGTTCTTC. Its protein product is CASRRGSGEQFF. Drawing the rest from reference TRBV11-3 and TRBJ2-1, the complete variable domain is EAGVVQSPRYKIIEKKQPVAFWCNPISGHNTLYWYLQNLGQGPELLIRYENEEAVDDSQLPKDRFSAERLKGVDSTLKIQPAELGDSAVYLCASRRGSGEQFFGPGTRLTVL.